Shown below are 20 T cell receptor beta chains from a single sample sequenced in a study of shared clonotypes between healthy human individuals. Assay: immunoSEQ multiplex PCR; the TCRdb copy retains only in-frame clones and omits some. The sample holds 2.3 million or so clones, about 92% seen once. The sequencing sample was made of naive CD4+ T cells from PBMCs. Subset here: CD45RA+ positively selected. These receptors were obtained from a man between 18 and 35 years old in good health. Some clones in this sample may be carry-over from other donors' samples.

V and J are TRBV6-6 and TRBJ2-7, with 8 bases that match TRBD2. CDR1 and CDR2 (germline): MNHNY, SVGAGI (reference sequence). This CDR3 has 14 amino acids. V was pared by 5 bases and J by 3 bases, with 6 bases of the junction left unmatched. CDR3 sequence (DNA): TGTGCCAGCAGTGGGAGCGGGAGAAGCTACGAGCAGTACTTC. Its translation: CASSGSGRSYEQYF.

The rearrangement uses TRBV29-1 and TRBJ2-7; D unresolved. There are 15 residues in the CDR3. The germline CDR1 and CDR2 sequences are SQVTM and ANQGSEA. The ends were cut back, 4 bases at V and 0 bases at J, with 16 bases in the middle. The CDR3 region has the DNA TGCAGCGTTGGGCAATGGCAGCGAAGCTCCTACGAGCAGTACTTC. Translated, it gives CSVGQWQRSSYEQYF.

This clone was seen a single time. The chain couples TRBV27 to TRBJ1-5; D may be TRBD1 (5 bases). This CDR3 comprises 16 residues. Germline V CDR1 and CDR2: MNHEY, SMNVEV (reference sequence). The V end lost 5 bases, the J end lost 0 bases, and 14 bases lay between the germline ends. For the CDR3, the DNA is TGTGCCAGCAGTCCATCCTCAGGGAATAGCAATCAGCCCCAGCATTTT. It translates to CASSPSSGNSNQPQHF.

This chain uses TRBV29-1 with TRBJ2-1; 12 nucleotides align to TRBD2. Germline CDR1 and CDR2: SQVTM and ANQGSEA. This CDR3 is 16 amino acids long. The junction had 13 bases not matched to a gene; V was cut back by 6 bases and J by 7 bases. The CDR3 reads CSVAPSGRAGGNEQFF. The CDR3 region has the DNA TGCAGCGTCGCTCCTAGCGGGAGGGCCGGAGGAAATGAGCAGTTCTTC.

CDR3 protein: CASSEVPLVMNKLFF. CDR3 DNA sequence: TGTGCCAGCAGTGAAGTCCCCCTGGTAATGAATAAACTGTTTTTT. The rearrangement uses TRBV6-1 and TRBJ1-4; D is undetermined. The CDR3 length is 15 residues. CDR1 and CDR2 from the germline V gene are MNHNS and SASEGT. The ends were cut back, 1 base at V and 11 bases at J, with 17 bases in the middle.

The chain is built from TRBV18 and TRBJ2-5; D possibly corresponds to TRBD1 (6 bases). The CDR3 runs to 15 residues. Germline V gene data show CDR1 as KGHSH and CDR2 as LQKENI. Trimming stripped 3 bases from V and 5 bases from J, with 16 bases between. The CDR3: CASSPSTGFRETQYF. The CDR3 DNA is TGTGCCAGCTCACCGTCGACAGGATTCAGGGAGACCCAGTACTTC. Together with reference TRBV18 and TRBJ2-5, the CDR3 gives the full variable domain: NAGVMQNPRHLVRRRGQEARLRCSPMKGHSHVYWYRQLPEEGLKFMVYLQKENIIDESGMPKERFSAEFPKEGPSILRIQQVVRGDSAAYFCASSPSTGFRETQYFGPGTRLLVL.

The gene calls are TRBV2 and TRBJ1-5; a possible D gene is TRBD1 (6 bases). Per germline, CDR1 SNHLY and CDR2 FYNNEI. The V and J ends lost 2 bases and 5 bases respectively, with 10 bases between them. The CDR3 runs to 14 residues. DNA for the CDR3: TGTGCCAGCAGTGAAACAGGGAAATATCAGCCCCAGCATTTT. Translated: CASSETGKYQPQHF.

The chain recombines TRBV28 with TRBJ2-3; the match to TRBD1 covers 10 bases. Germline CDR1 is MDHEN and CDR2 is SYDVKM. Trimming removed 1 base from V and 0 bases from J; junction bases left unmatched: 10. This CDR3 comprises 19 residues. CDR3: CASSLYGTGVRRSTDTQYF. CDR3 nucleotides: TGTGCCAGCAGTTTATACGGGACAGGGGTGCGTAGGAGCACAGATACGCAGTATTTT.

This chain connects TRBV30 to TRBJ2-7; D is perhaps TRBD1 (6 bases). Trimming shortened V by 5 bases and J by 2 bases, and 13 bases separated the two germline ends. Looked up from germline, CDR1 is GTSNPN and CDR2 is SVGIG (reference sequence). The length of the CDR3 is 13 residues. CDR3 sequence reads: CAWGDTLAYEQYF. The CDR3 region has the DNA TGTGCCTGGGGGGACACATTAGCCTACGAGCAGTACTTC.

This clone was observed once. The chain employs TRBV18 and TRBJ1-2; 9 nucleotides match TRBD1. Looked up from germline, CDR1 is KGHSH and CDR2 is LQKENI. J was trimmed by 6 bases and V by 5 bases; bases with no gene match: 13. CDR3 length: 16 residues. The CDR3 DNA is TGTGCCAGCTCAATGAGCCGGGACAGGGTAAATGATGGCTACACCTTC. Its translation: CASSMSRDRVNDGYTF.

The rearrangement joins TRBV7-6 to TRBJ2-5, with D unresolved. The germline CDR1 and CDR2 sequences are SGHVS and FNYEAQ. V was pared by 2 bases and J by 6 bases, with 7 bases between. The CDR3 runs to 12 residues. DNA of the CDR3: TGTGCCAGCAGCTTACAGGATCAGACCCAGTACTTC. This gives the protein CASSLQDQTQYF.

This clone was counted a single time. The chain has TRBV9 and TRBJ2-5; D not resolved. The V end was cut by 5 bases, the J end by 1 base, with 9 bases between. The V gene's germline CDR1 is SGDLS and CDR2 YYNGEE. The CDR3 is 13 residues long. CDR3: CASSKGSQETQYF. The CDR3 bases are TGTGCCAGCAGTAAAGGGTCCCAAGAGACCCAGTACTTC.

The chain uses TRBV4-1 and TRBJ2-7; no reliable D call. V lost 2 bases and J 3 bases, leaving 8 bases between the germline ends. CDR1 MGHRA and CDR2 YSYEKL come from the germline V gene. The length of the CDR3 is 13 residues. CDR3 region: CASSQRLGYEQYF. In nucleotides, the CDR3 is TGCGCCAGCAGCCAAAGACTGGGCTACGAGCAGTACTTC.

The chain combines TRBV7-2 with TRBJ2-1; D call uncertain. Per germline, CDR1 SGHTA and CDR2 FQGNSA. This CDR3 region has 12 residues. V was trimmed by 3 bases and J by 9 bases, leaving 9 bases between them. The CDR3 region is CASSLNRFEQFF. The CDR3 DNA is TGTGCCAGCAGCTTGAATCGGTTTGAGCAGTTCTTC.

Remarks on this clone: A much larger clone lies one base from this, so it may be a read error. The chain carries TRBV11-2 and TRBJ1-3, with unresolved D. Germline V lookup: CDR1 SGHAT, CDR2 FQNNGV. The CDR3 length is 12 residues. Trimming left V 0 bases short and J 5 bases short, with 2 bases between. The CDR3 sequence: CASSLDRNTIYF. In nucleotides, the CDR3 is TGTGCCAGCAGCTTAGACAGAAACACCATATATTTT.

This clone was observed a few times. Different DNA sequences within this sample yield the same CDR3. The CDR3 protein is CASSLDRGTEAFF. The CDR3 DNA reads TGTGCCAGCAGCTTAGACAGGGGCACTGAAGCTTTCTTT. The chain couples TRBV7-9 to TRBJ1-1; 7 bases match TRBD1. Germline V CDR1 and CDR2: SEHNR, FQNEAQ (reference sequence). The CDR3 is 13 amino acids. Trimming cost V 1 base and J 4 bases; bases outside gene matches: 0.

As concerns this clone: Other DNA sequences in the sample encode the same CDR3. The chain uses TRBV28 and TRBJ2-1; the D call may be TRBD1 or TRBD2 (6 bases each). The CDR3 covers 13 residues. With 6 bases removed from V and 4 bases from J, the gap between germline ends came to 10 bases. The V gene's germline CDR1 is MDHEN and CDR2 SYDVKM. Written as DNA, the CDR3 is TGTGCCAGCAGGGGGGGACATTACAATGAGCAGTTCTTC. It codes for CASRGGHYNEQFF.

This chain links TRBV28 with TRBJ2-3; tentative D call: TRBD1 (7 bases). The ends were cut back, 7 bases at V and 4 bases at J, with 18 bases in the middle. Per germline, CDR1 MDHEN and CDR2 SYDVKM. CDR3 length: 15 residues. The CDR3 sequence is CASTLGQGEADTQYF. CDR3 coding DNA: TGTGCCAGCACCCTAGGGCAGGGGGAGGCAGATACGCAGTATTTT.

A word on this clone: The same CDR3 can be traced to other DNA sequences in this sample. The DNA for the CDR3 is TGCGCCAGCAGCCCGGGGGGGACCCAAGAGACCCAGTACTTC. It codes for CASSPGGTQETQYF. The V gene is TRBV5-1, the J gene TRBJ2-5, with 8 positions matching TRBD2. Germline CDR1 and CDR2: SGHRS and YFSETQ. V lost 4 bases, J lost 1 base, and 3 bases stayed unmatched. This CDR3 is built from 14 residues.

On this clone: This same CDR3 is encoded by further DNA sequences in the sample. The gene calls are TRBV7-2 and TRBJ2-1; no clear D gene. CDR1 SGHTA and CDR2 FQGNSA come from the germline V gene. Trimming took 4 bases from V and 10 from J, leaving 8 bases between them. This CDR3 region has 11 residues. Here the CDR3 reads CASSSRGEQFF. CDR3 DNA: TGTGCCAGCAGCTCCCGCGGAGAGCAGTTCTTC. Complete variable domain (other parts from reference TRBV7-2 and TRBJ2-1): GAGVSQSPSNKVTEKGKDVELRCDPISGHTALYWYRQSLGQGLEFLIYFQGNSAPDKSGLPSDRFSAERTGGSVSTLTIQRTQQEDSAVYLCASSSRGEQFFGPGTRLTVL.